The clone carrying this TCR beta chain appeared a single time. The germline gives CDR1 SGHNT, CDR2 YYREEE (reference sequence). The CDR3 runs to 15 residues. The V and J ends lost 4 bases and 5 bases, in that order; junction bases with no gene match: 11. This sample is part of a study of blood T cell repertoires in COVID-19. Study as a whole: Italy, Spain and the United States were the sources of the convalescent and acute COVID-19 samples.

Donors of Cohort 3 who recovered were those that had two negative PCRs, clearance, or symptom resolution. The protocol was immunoSEQ multiplex PCR, while the TCRdb copy is restricted to in-frame clones and leaves out a portion. Of almost 200,000 clones in the sample, about 89% were seen once. The clonotype originates from a woman aged 18-29 years who had recovered from COVID-19. Source material: PBMCs or T cells enriched from blood (not recorded which). The genes are TRBV5-4 and TRBJ2-7; 8 bases fit TRBD1. The CDR3 is CASSKIGQGANEQYF. The CDR3 DNA reads as TGTGCCAGCAGCAAAATAGGACAGGGCGCGAACGAGCAGTACTTC.